This TCR beta chain originates from a study of beta chain features in type 1 diabetes (dated by TCRdb to 2017 to 2018). As for the study more broadly: Mean age, gender distribution, total cell number and subset yield did not differ between patients and healthy donors. A total of some 110 million sorted cells were examined across all samples, and the number of cells per subset was strongly correlated with RNA yield. In the study, TCRB repertoires of sorted circulating CD4+ T cell subsets from recently diagnosed type 1 diabetes patients were compared with those of matched healthy donors. Regulatory and stem cell-like memory subsets were isolated from only 8 patients and roughly 8 healthy donors, whereas naive and central memory subsets came from all 30 or so donors.

Each donor gave one peripheral blood draw, averaging roughly 100 mL, which was collected into heparinised tubes. A BD FACSAria II was used to sort naive, central memory, regulatory and stem cell-like memory CD4+ T cells with a panel that included CD45RO, CCR7, CD25, CD127, CD95 and CD27. Every sorted population had a purity above 95%. PBMCs were isolated right away by Lymphoprep density gradient centrifugation and were stained directly, without culture. Samples were stained and sorted in pairs, with one healthy donor and one patient per experiment, so that batch effects were minimized. What the study reported, not specific to this receptor: Sequencing cDNA rather than genomic DNA could over-represent highly expressing activated cells, although activation and CD3 levels did not differ between groups. A moderate but significant shortening of TCRB CDR3 length was observed in type 1 diabetes patients in all four CD4+ subsets. At VDJ recombination sites, type 1 diabetes patients had fewer insertions and more deleted nucleotides, which implies abnormalities in thymic rearrangement. Because the HLA sub-analyses included only small numbers of individuals, any influence of HLA type on TCRB rearrangement was left unresolved. The naive, central memory and regulatory TCRB repertoires appeared to resemble one another more closely among patients than among healthy donors. PCR may preferentially amplify shorter templates, but because patient and control samples were amplified and corrected together, any resulting skew would affect both groups equally.

V is pared back by 3 bases and J by 2 bases, with 14 bases lying between the germline termini. Reading from cysteine to phenylalanine, the CDR3 counts 15 amino acids. Just the 45-base CDR3 DNA is kept, in frame starting at base 1. Taken from the germline V gene, the CDR1 and CDR2 loops are SGHRS and YFSETQ. Points on this clone: What this receptor recognizes is not known. No clone much larger than this one lies a single base away; base qualities are absent.

All of the isolated RNA was reverse transcribed with the High Capacity cDNA Reverse Transcription Kit, so expressed TCRB transcripts were sequenced. Deep immunoSEQ sequencing was applied to naive, central memory and regulatory T cell samples, giving an average of around 3.4 million total reads per sample. Sorted cells were lysed in RLT buffer, and RNA was extracted using DNase-treated RNeasy Micro or Mini kits according to cell number. Each cell subset was processed on its own to prevent cross-contamination, while patient and healthy donor samples were processed together. The immunoSEQ multiplex PCR was used to amplify TCRB sequences from cDNA, generating 87-bp fragments that spanned the CDR3 region. Sequencing of the amplicons was done on the Illumina HiSeq platform. On the authors' methods: Synthetic template baselines were used to correct PCR bias computationally, reads within Hamming distance 2 were collapsed, and singletons that could not be merged were discarded. Reads were aligned against IMGT to assign V, D and J genes, CDR3 length and insertions or deletions at six rearrangement sites. Within each subset, clonotype counts were normalized to sorted cell number, and only after that were true diversity and Gini coefficients computed with the tcR R package. The overlap coefficient, calculated on TCRB nucleotide sequences, was used to quantify repertoire sharing. As a proxy for the pre-selection repertoire, out-of-frame TCRB sequences from naive cells were analyzed. The clones in this table, taken by TCRdb from immuneACCESS, are in-frame only. Not every clone is retained; where verified, under half of the shortfall comes from an unresolved V gene, and the cause of the rest is unknown. V and J calls plus clone size are reproduced from that table; the DNA served to infer D and trimming. This sample has 130,000 to 150,000 clones in its table, and under 11% of those were observed once. The ten largest clones capture under 1.5% of the sample.

The sample comprised naive CD4+ T cells from blood. The sample's cell subset or site label, decoded: true naive CD4+ T cells. The receptor was isolated from a man aged 18 to 30 in good health. Recombination connected TRBV5-1 to TRBJ2-5; TRBD2 could be the D gene, as 5 bases match. The DNA is TGCGCCAGCAGCTCCAGACAACCGGGGCAAGAGACCCAGTACTTC. Its protein product is CASSSRQPGQETQYF. The reference TRBV5-1 and TRBJ2-5 proteins fill in what lies around the CDR3, so the full variable domain reads KAGVTQTPRYLIKTRGQQVTLSCSPISGHRSVSWYQQTPGQGLQFLFEYFSETQRNKGNFPGRFSGRQFSNSRSEMNVSTLELGDSALYLCASSSRQPGQETQYFGPGTRLLVL.